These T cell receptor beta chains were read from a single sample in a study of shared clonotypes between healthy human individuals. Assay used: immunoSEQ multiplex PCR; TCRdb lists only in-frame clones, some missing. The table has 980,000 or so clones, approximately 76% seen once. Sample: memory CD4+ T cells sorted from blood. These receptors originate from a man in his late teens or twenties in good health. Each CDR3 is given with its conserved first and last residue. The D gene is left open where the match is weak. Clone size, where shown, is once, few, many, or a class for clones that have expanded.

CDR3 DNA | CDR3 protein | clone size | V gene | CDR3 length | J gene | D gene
TGCGCCAGCAGCTTGGTTCCGGCTTCTTACGAGCAGTACTTC | CASSLVPASYEQYF | . | TRBV5-1 | 14 | TRBJ2-7 | .
TGTGCCAGCAGTCGAACGATGGGGGGTATCACAGATACGCAGTATTTT | CASSRTMGGITDTQYF | . | TRBV4-2 | 16 | TRBJ2-3 | .
TGCGCCAGCAGCACACAAGCGGGTGGCCGGGATAATGAGCAGTTCTTC | CASSTQAGGRDNEQFF | . | TRBV5-1 | 16 | TRBJ2-1 | .
TGCGCCAGCAGCCACACTAGCGGAGGCTACAATGAGCAGTTCTTC | CASSHTSGGYNEQFF | . | TRBV5-1 | 15 | TRBJ2-1 | TRBD2
TGTGCCAGCAGCTCTACAGGGGGTTCACCCCTCCACTTT | CASSSTGGSPLHF | . | TRBV7-3 | 13 | TRBJ1-6 | TRBD1
TGTGCCAGCAGTCTGGGACAGGGATGGTACTTC | CASSLGQGWYF | . | TRBV6-1 | 11 | TRBJ2-5 | TRBD1
TGCAGCGTTGGTCCCCCCGACAGGGTGAAACTACGGGAGCTGTTTTTT | CSVGPPDRVKLRELFF | . | TRBV29-1 | 16 | TRBJ2-2 | TRBD1
TGTGCCAGCAGCTCAAGACTAGAGGCAACAGATACGCAGTATTTT | CASSSRLEATDTQYF | . | TRBV7-9 | 15 | TRBJ2-3 | .
TGTGCCAGCAGTACCACAGGAGGCAGCGGAGCTTTCTTT | CASSTTGGSGAFF | . | TRBV6-5 | 13 | TRBJ1-1 | .
TGTGCCATCAGGGGGGATGGGGGGCGAGAGACCCAGTACTTC | CAIRGDGGRETQYF | . | TRBV10-3 | 14 | TRBJ2-5 | .
TGTGCCAGCAGCCGAGAGGCTGAAGCTTTCTTT | CASSREAEAFF | many | TRBV7-9 | 11 | TRBJ1-1 | .
TGCAGTGCTAGGCTCCGAGATACGCAGTATTTT | CSARLRDTQYF | . | TRBV20-1 | 11 | TRBJ2-3 | .
TGTGCCAGCTCACGGGACGGGAAAGCGGGGGAGACCCAGTACTTC | CASSRDGKAGETQYF | many | TRBV2 | 15 | TRBJ2-5 | TRBD2
TGTGCCAGCAGTTTAGGGACAGGGACTTTAACTAATGAAAAACTGTTTTTT | CASSLGTGTLTNEKLFF | few | TRBV28 | 17 | TRBJ1-4 | TRBD1
TGTGCCAGCAGCTTAGGACAGGCCTCTGGAAACACCATATATTTT | CASSLGQASGNTIYF | . | TRBV11-2 | 15 | TRBJ1-3 | .
TGTGCCAGCAGTGAAGTTTGGAAGGGTCGGAGTATCATCCAAGAGACCCAGTACTTC | CASSEVWKGRSIIQETQYF | . | TRBV6-1 | 19 | TRBJ2-5 | .
TGTGCCAGTAGTATGTGGACAAATAGGGACTATGGCTACACCTTC | CASSMWTNRDYGYTF | . | TRBV19 | 15 | TRBJ1-2 | .
TGTGCCAGCAGTTTTAATCAGGGAGGAAGACTGTTTTTT | CASSFNQGGRLFF | few | TRBV28 | 13 | TRBJ1-4 | .
TGTGCCAGCAGCGTAGCCAGTCGGGACACCGGGGAGCTGTTTTTT | CASSVASRDTGELFF | few | TRBV9 | 15 | TRBJ2-2 | .
TGCGCCAGCAGCCAAGAGGCTAGCGGGAGAGACTCCTACAATGAGCAGTTCTTC | CASSQEASGRDSYNEQFF | . | TRBV4-3 | 18 | TRBJ2-1 | TRBD2
TGTGCCAGCAGTGTTCAGGGGGCAAACACCGGGGAGCTGTTTTTT | CASSVQGANTGELFF | once | TRBV2 | 15 | TRBJ2-2 | TRBD1
TGTGCCATCAGTGAGTCGGGGGATAATTCACCCCTCCACTTT | CAISESGDNSPLHF | . | TRBV10-3 | 14 | TRBJ1-6 | .
TGTGCCAGTATGGGGGGGACTGGGTCCTACAATGAGCAGTTCTTC | CASMGGTGSYNEQFF | . | TRBV19 | 15 | TRBJ2-1 | TRBD2
TGTGCCATCGCGGCTAGCACAGATACGCAGTATTTT | CAIAASTDTQYF | . | TRBV10-3 | 12 | TRBJ2-3 | .
TGCGCCAGCAGCGAGGGACAGGCCCATTCACGCTTAGGCTACACCTTC | CASSEGQAHSRLGYTF | . | TRBV5-1 | 16 | TRBJ1-2 | TRBD1
TGTGCCAGCAGTGAACGCAGGGGAGCGCAGTACTTC | CASSERRGAQYF | . | TRBV2 | 12 | TRBJ2-7 | .
TGTGCCAGCAGCTTGGCACGGCGACCGGGCACAGATACGCAGTATTTT | CASSLARRPGTDTQYF | . | TRBV5-8 | 16 | TRBJ2-3 | .
TGTGCCACCCAGGACACTTCTGGAAACACCATATATTTT | CATQDTSGNTIYF | . | TRBV6-5 | 13 | TRBJ1-3 | .
TGTGCCAGCAGGCGGCCCAATCAGCCCCAGCATTTT | CASRRPNQPQHF | . | TRBV28 | 12 | TRBJ1-5 | .
TGTGCCAGTACCGCCCGACTGGGGCAGGGGGGGGAGACCCAGTACTTC | CASTARLGQGGETQYF | . | TRBV19 | 16 | TRBJ2-5 | .
TGCGCCAGCAGCTTGAGCGGGAGGGATACGCAGTATTTT | CASSLSGRDTQYF | . | TRBV5-1 | 13 | TRBJ2-3 | TRBD2
TGTGCCAGCAGTATAGGACCCGCTGGCGAGCAGTACTTC | CASSIGPAGEQYF | . | TRBV27 | 13 | TRBJ2-7 | .
TGTGCCAGCATTGTGAGCGGGGGAACCTACAATGAGCAGTTCTTC | CASIVSGGTYNEQFF | . | TRBV6-1 | 15 | TRBJ2-1 | TRBD2
TGTGCCAGCAGTGACGGGACAGTCCCCGAGCAGTACTTC | CASSDGTVPEQYF | . | TRBV2 | 13 | TRBJ2-7 | TRBD1
TGTGCCTGGGACGATTCGGGGGACTATTCTAACTATGGCTACACCTTC | CAWDDSGDYSNYGYTF | . | TRBV30 | 16 | TRBJ1-2 | .
TGTGCCAGCAGGGACGGGGGGATGGCTAATGAAAAACTGTTTTTT | CASRDGGMANEKLFF | once | TRBV28 | 15 | TRBJ1-4 | .
TGTGCCTGGAGGGAACAGGGCACAGATACGCAGTATTTT | CAWREQGTDTQYF | . | TRBV30 | 13 | TRBJ2-3 | .
TGTGCCAGCAGCTTAGAAGGGACCAGAAAGTCCCAAGAGACCCAGTACTTC | CASSLEGTRKSQETQYF | . | TRBV11-3 | 17 | TRBJ2-5 | .
TGTGCCAGCAGTCCATCCGGGGTGGGACGAGGGGAAAAACTGTTTTTT | CASSPSGVGRGEKLFF | . | TRBV28 | 16 | TRBJ1-4 | .
TGCGCCAGCAGCTTGAACGTTTTAAATTCACCCCTCCACTTT | CASSLNVLNSPLHF | . | TRBV5-1 | 14 | TRBJ1-6 | .
TGTGCCAGCAGTGACGACGGGAACACTGAAGCTTTCTTT | CASSDDGNTEAFF | . | TRBV2 | 13 | TRBJ1-1 | .
TGCAGCGTTGAAACTCAGGGGGCTCAGCCCCAGCATTTT | CSVETQGAQPQHF | . | TRBV29-1 | 13 | TRBJ1-5 | TRBD1
TGTGCCAGCAGTTTTTCTGGGGCCAACGTCCTGACTTTC | CASSFSGANVLTF | . | TRBV27 | 13 | TRBJ2-6 | .
TGCGCCAGTTCCGACAGGGCTATGAACACTGAAGCTTTCTTT | CASSDRAMNTEAFF | . | TRBV5-1 | 14 | TRBJ1-1 | TRBD1
TGCGCCAGCAGCCGGACGGCAGTTGGTTCTCAAGAGACCCAGTACTTC | CASSRTAVGSQETQYF | . | TRBV5-1 | 16 | TRBJ2-5 | .
TGTGCCAGCAGCCAAGAAACAGCGCGCTACGAGCAGTACTTC | CASSQETARYEQYF | many | TRBV14 | 14 | TRBJ2-7 | .
TGTGCCAGCAGTTTAACACGGGGCAGGGCGGGCTTAACTGAAGCTTTCTTT | CASSLTRGRAGLTEAFF | . | TRBV28 | 17 | TRBJ1-1 | .
TGTGCCAGTAGGTTACAGGGGCTTGGCACTGAAGCTTTCTTT | CASRLQGLGTEAFF | . | TRBV19 | 14 | TRBJ1-1 | TRBD1
TGTGCCAGCAATCCGGTGACCGGGGAGCTGTTTTTT | CASNPVTGELFF | . | TRBV7-6 | 12 | TRBJ2-2 | .
TGTGCCAGCAGCGAACTAGCGGGAGGCCCAGATACGCAGTATTTT | CASSELAGGPDTQYF | . | TRBV25-1 | 15 | TRBJ2-3 | TRBD2
TGTGCCAGCAGAGGGGCAGGGTCCGGGGAGCTGTTTTTT | CASRGAGSGELFF | . | TRBV11-3 | 13 | TRBJ2-2 | .
TGCGCCAGCAGTGAGAGAGCCAAAAACATTCAGTACTTC | CASSERAKNIQYF | . | TRBV5-1 | 13 | TRBJ2-4 | .
TGTGCCAGCAGCTTTAGCGGGGGGGGGCCAGATACGCAGTATTTT | CASSFSGGGPDTQYF | . | TRBV13 | 15 | TRBJ2-3 | TRBD2
TGTGCCAGCAGCTTAGTCGGGACAGGGGTTCCCGGGGAGCTGTTTTTT | CASSLVGTGVPGELFF | . | TRBV7-2 | 16 | TRBJ2-2 | TRBD1
TGTGCCAGCAGTTCTCTGTGGGGGGGCACTGAAGCTTTCTTT | CASSSLWGGTEAFF | . | TRBV27 | 14 | TRBJ1-1 | .
TGTGCCAGCGGGGAGGGGAAACAGCCCCAGCATTTT | CASGEGKQPQHF | . | TRBV19 | 12 | TRBJ1-5 | .
TGCGCCAGCAGTCGCAGTTCCTACGAGCAGTACTTC | CASSRSSYEQYF | . | TRBV10-2 | 12 | TRBJ2-7 | .